This T cell receptor (beta chain) was recorded in a study of cytomegalovirus exposure and HLA in healthy donors. Use of 60 Vbeta and 13 Jbeta primers characterized the PCR. The protocol was immunoSEQ multiplex PCR, while the TCRdb copy is restricted to in-frame clones and leaves out a portion. The sample includes roughly 140,000 clones, approximately 77% of them seen just once. This receptor was identified in a man between 18 and 35 years old in good health and CMV-seronegative. Sequencing used PBMCs.

The CDR3 is CASSHGQGGYTF. Written as DNA, the CDR3 is TGCGCCAGCAGCCATGGACAGGGTGGCTACACCTTC. The chain carries TRBV4-3 and TRBJ1-2; TRBD1 matches at 8 bases. The length of the CDR3 is 12 residues. Germline V gene lookup returns CDR1 LGHNA and CDR2 YSLEER. J gave up 7 bases and V 3 bases, and 1 base lay outside the gene matches.